Below, 22 T cell receptor beta chains from the same sample are listed, as sequenced in a study of monozygotic twins with inflammatory bowel disease. With the 5' RACE reads reprocessed, TCRdb shows one record per CDR3 protein and no DNA. In total, the table holds 350,000 to 400,000 distinct CDR3 sequences. Sequenced input: blood. Source of these receptors: a human donor with ulcerative colitis or Crohn's disease, or a healthy co-twin of an affected twin (not recorded which).

This chain connects TRBV20-1 to TRBJ2-7. This CDR3 has 15 amino acids. Germline V CDR1 and CDR2: DFQATT, SNEGSKA (reference sequence). CDR3 amino acids: CSARDVQKSSYEQYF.

The V call is TRBV5-1, the J call TRBJ2-6. CDR1 and CDR2 (germline): SGHRS, YFSETQ. The CDR3 is 17 amino acids. The CDR3 sequence is CASSLEGSFSGANVLTF.

The CDR3 here is CASSQDSGGSTDTQYF. This chain links TRBV4-3 with TRBJ2-3; TCRdb outputs TRBD1, but without DNA this stays unchecked. The CDR3 runs 16 residues. CDR1 and CDR2 (germline): LGHNA, YSLEER.

The chain joins TRBV7-9 to TRBJ2-1; TCRdb returns TRBD2, unconfirmable since there is no DNA. The germline gives CDR1 SEHNR, CDR2 FQNEAQ (reference sequence). The CDR3 runs 17 residues. The CDR3 sequence is CASSLDSGGTTYNEQFF.

The chain uses TRBV5-1 and TRBJ2-5; TCRdb outputs TRBD1, but without DNA this stays unchecked. Germline V gene lookup returns CDR1 SGHRS and CDR2 YFSETQ. This CDR3 has 13 residues. The CDR3 sequence is CASSSWGTETQYF.

Here the CDR3 reads CSAITGLLFDTQYF. The chain has TRBV20-1 and TRBJ2-3; no DNA is available, so the TRBD2 call from TCRdb remains unchecked. CDR1 and CDR2 from the germline V gene are DFQATT and SNEGSKA (reference sequence). The CDR3 runs 14 residues.

The V call is TRBV12-3 or TRBV12-4, the J call TRBJ2-5; the D call of TRBD1 rests on TCRdb alone, since no DNA is present to check it. There are 15 residues in the CDR3. The CDR3: CASSSIQGWRETQYF.

The chain joins TRBV20-1 to TRBJ2-2; TCRdb proposes TRBD2, but this gene call is untestable without DNA. This CDR3 contains 14 residues. Germline lookup yields CDR1 DFQATT and CDR2 SNEGSKA (reference sequence). The CDR3 loop reads CSAESGRNTGELFF.

This rearrangement joins TRBV6-1 to TRBJ1-4; absent DNA, TCRdb's TRBD1 call cannot be checked. The CDR3 loop spans 15 amino acids. Germline V lookup: CDR1 MNHNS, CDR2 SASEGT. The chain's CDR3 is CASIPDRARNEKLFF.

The J gene is TRBJ1-2, the V gene TRBV20-1. CDR3 length: 12 residues. Germline V gene data show CDR1 as DFQATT and CDR2 as SNEGSKA (reference sequence). This chain's CDR3 is CSARIVSYGYTF.

V gene TRBV7-2 combines with J gene TRBJ2-3. CDR3 length equals 13 residues. The V gene's germline CDR1 is SGHTA and CDR2 FQGNSA. CDR3 loop: CASSPLSTDTQYF.

J is TRBJ1-4 and V is TRBV5-1; the TRBD1 assignment by TCRdb is unverifiable without DNA. The CDR3 is 15 residues long. Germline V gene lookup returns CDR1 SGHRS and CDR2 YFSETQ. The CDR3 sequence: CASSAGQPTNEKLFF.

The rearrangement links TRBV3-1 to TRBJ2-1; TCRdb's D call, TRBD2, is unchecked because there is no DNA. Germline V CDR1 and CDR2: LGHDT, YNNKEL (reference sequence). This CDR3 spans 16 amino acids. CDR3 amino acids: CASSPVGLAGGYEQFF.

The chain has TRBV4-2 and TRBJ2-3; the TCRdb D gene call, TRBD2, has no DNA to confirm it. This CDR3 spans 17 amino acids. Germline CDR1 reads LGHNA; CDR2 reads YNFKEQ. CDR3 region: CASSQGTSGGAKDTQYF.

The V gene is TRBV5-1, the J gene TRBJ2-5; TCRdb designates TRBD2, a call that cannot be tested without DNA. CDR1 SGHRS and CDR2 YFSETQ come from the germline V gene. CDR3 length: 15 residues. CDR3 in amino acids: CASSLVTTSQETQYF.

J is TRBJ1-2 and V is TRBV19. The CDR3 has 14 residues. The germline gives CDR1 LNHDA, CDR2 SQIVND (reference sequence). CDR3: CASSMRTFNYGYTF.

This chain connects TRBV20-1 to TRBJ2-3; absent DNA, TCRdb's TRBD2 call cannot be checked. Germline values: CDR1 DFQATT, CDR2 SNEGSKA (reference sequence). The CDR3 extends over 19 amino acids. The chain's CDR3 is CSARDLEKVKAGRADTQYF.

The V gene is TRBV7-2, the J gene TRBJ1-5; the TRBD1 assignment by TCRdb is unverifiable without DNA. Germline-derived CDR1 and CDR2 are SGHTA and FQGNSA. The CDR3 is 15 amino acids. The CDR3 reads CASSLGGGSGQPQHF.

V and J are TRBV10-3 and TRBJ2-2. Germline assignment: CDR1 ENHRY and CDR2 SYGVKD. This CDR3 has 11 amino acids. The CDR3 spells CAISADGELLF.

V and J are TRBV15 and TRBJ2-5; without DNA, the TCRdb call of TRBD1 cannot be checked. The germline gives CDR1 LNHNV, CDR2 YYDKDF (reference sequence). The CDR3 has 16 residues. CDR3 protein: CATSRSGGGTQETQYF.

The rearrangement links TRBV7-9 to TRBJ2-1; with no DNA, the TCRdb D assignment of TRBD2 cannot be verified. CDR1 is SEHNR and CDR2 is FQNEAQ in the germline V gene (reference sequence). This CDR3 contains 17 residues. This CDR3 is CASRSVLAGISYNEQFF.

The chain uses TRBV7-9 and TRBJ2-7; the TCRdb call, TRBD1, lacks DNA for checking. The CDR3 spans 15 residues. Germline V gives CDR1 SEHNR, CDR2 FQNEAQ (reference sequence). The CDR3 is CASSFQGRRPYEQYF.